This entry features one T cell receptor (beta chain) sequence. Its antigen is unidentified. Trimming removed 1 base at V and 5 bases at J, with 11 bases between. Germline assignment: CDR1 SGHTA and CDR2 FQGTGA. The CDR3 consists of 14 residues. The data originate from a study of cytomegalovirus exposure and HLA in healthy donors. The study's findings and limits: The study listed 150 to 200 cytomegalovirus-associated TCR beta chains. The study assumed roughly uniform donor sequencing depth for presence/absence analyses. For most TCR beta V segments, an earlier analysis put the productive rate at about 87% or about 30% of the time. TCR beta chain V- and J-gene trimming was linked, in a later analysis, to a missense variant in DCLRE1C.

The PCR had 60 Vbeta and 13 Jbeta primers. Profiled with immunoSEQ multiplex PCR; TCRdb holds only in-frame clones, not every one. The repertoire has around 170,000 clones, around 84% of them found once; the top ten carry over 2%. This TCR was sampled from a woman between 45 and 65 years old in good health and CMV-seropositive. The V gene is TRBV7-3, the J gene TRBJ1-1; possibly TRBD1 for D (6 bases). Sequenced sample: PBMCs. The CDR3 here is CASSLRGPSTEAFF. DNA of the CDR3: TGTGCCAGCAGCTTAAGGGGGCCCAGTACTGAAGCTTTCTTT.